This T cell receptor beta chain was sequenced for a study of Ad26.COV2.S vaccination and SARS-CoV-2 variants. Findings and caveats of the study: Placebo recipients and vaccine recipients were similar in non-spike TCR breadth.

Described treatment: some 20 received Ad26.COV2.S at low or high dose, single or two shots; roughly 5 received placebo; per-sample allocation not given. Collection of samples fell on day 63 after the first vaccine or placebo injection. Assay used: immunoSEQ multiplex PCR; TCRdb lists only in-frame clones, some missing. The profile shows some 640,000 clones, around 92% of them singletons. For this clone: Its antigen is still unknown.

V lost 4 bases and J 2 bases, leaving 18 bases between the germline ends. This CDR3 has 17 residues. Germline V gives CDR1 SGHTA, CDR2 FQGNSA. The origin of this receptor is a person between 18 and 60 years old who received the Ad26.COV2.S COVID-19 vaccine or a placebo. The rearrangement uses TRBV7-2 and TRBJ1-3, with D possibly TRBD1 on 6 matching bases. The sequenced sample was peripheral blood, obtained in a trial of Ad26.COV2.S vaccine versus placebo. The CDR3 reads CASSYSGGRGTGNTIYF. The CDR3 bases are TGTGCCAGCAGCTACAGCGGGGGGCGCGGAACTGGAAACACCATATATTTT.